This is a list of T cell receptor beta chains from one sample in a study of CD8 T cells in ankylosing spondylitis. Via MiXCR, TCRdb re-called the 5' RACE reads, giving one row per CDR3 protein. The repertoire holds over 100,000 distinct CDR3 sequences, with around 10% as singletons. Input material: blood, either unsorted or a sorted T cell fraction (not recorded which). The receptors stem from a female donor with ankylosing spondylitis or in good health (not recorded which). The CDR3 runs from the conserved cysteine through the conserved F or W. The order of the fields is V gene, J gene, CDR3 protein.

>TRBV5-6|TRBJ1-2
CASSLIEDITAYGYTF
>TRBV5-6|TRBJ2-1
CASSFDRYNEQFF
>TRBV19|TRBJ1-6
CASSIARPASPLHF
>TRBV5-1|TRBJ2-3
CASSLQGGTDTQYF
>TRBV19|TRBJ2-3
CASSIGGYTQYF
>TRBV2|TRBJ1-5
CTLSFEKEGWRADNQPQHF
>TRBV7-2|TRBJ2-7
CASSLGRGAYEQYF
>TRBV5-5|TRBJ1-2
CASSLPHDNYGYTF
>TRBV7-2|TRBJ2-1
CASSLGTFEQFF
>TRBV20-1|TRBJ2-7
CSARDNRGRLTSVEQYF
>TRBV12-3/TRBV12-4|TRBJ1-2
CASRGTGVGYTF
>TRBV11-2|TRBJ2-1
CASSLGRSGITYNEQFF
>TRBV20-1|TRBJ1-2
CSARVATRGYGYTF
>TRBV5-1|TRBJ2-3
CASSFGGASTDTQYF
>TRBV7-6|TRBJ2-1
CASSLAGQGNNEQFF
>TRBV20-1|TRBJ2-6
CSARDTSSGANVLTF
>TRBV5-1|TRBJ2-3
CASSLDGGATDTQYF
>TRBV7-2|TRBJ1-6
CASSLGFANSPLHF
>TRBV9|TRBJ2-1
CASSVGQGITYNEQFF
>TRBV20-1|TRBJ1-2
CSASNRGLGYTF
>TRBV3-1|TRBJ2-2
CASSPISGRRPGELFF
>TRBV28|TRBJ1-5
CASTRPGSSNQPQHF
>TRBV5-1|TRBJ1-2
CASSLAPDRNYGYTF
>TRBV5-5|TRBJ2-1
CASSRQGANYNEQFF
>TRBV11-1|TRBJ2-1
CASSPKGAGSGPSWEQFF
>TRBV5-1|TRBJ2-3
CASSPSAGTDTQYF
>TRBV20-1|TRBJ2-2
CSASLTGETGELFF
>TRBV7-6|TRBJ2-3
CASSFGTGVYGTDTQYF
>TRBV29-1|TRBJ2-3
CSVILWTGTDTQYF
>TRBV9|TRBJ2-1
CASSAGLADREFF
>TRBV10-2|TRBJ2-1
CASTSSSYNEQFF
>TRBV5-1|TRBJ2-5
CASSKDRGAQTQYF
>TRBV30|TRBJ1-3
CAWMVKDSSGNTIYF
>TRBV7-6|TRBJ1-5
CASSLSPDRGQPQHF
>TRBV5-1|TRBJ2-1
CASSLSLSYNEQFF
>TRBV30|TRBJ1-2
CAWSVARTGPYGYTF
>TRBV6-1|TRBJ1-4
CASRRPPGGNEKLFF
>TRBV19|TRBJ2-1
CATGGNEQFF
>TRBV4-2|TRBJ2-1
CASSQGTRGEASYNEQFF
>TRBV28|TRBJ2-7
CASSQGTLGYF
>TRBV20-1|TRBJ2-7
CSVVTSGATYGQYF
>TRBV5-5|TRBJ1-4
CASSRVGVGSTNEKLFF
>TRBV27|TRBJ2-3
CASSLGLAGDTDTQYF
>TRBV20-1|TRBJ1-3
CSTSGSSGNTIYF
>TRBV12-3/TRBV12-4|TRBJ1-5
CASSLINQPQHF
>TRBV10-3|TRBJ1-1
CAISGGLPNSEAFF
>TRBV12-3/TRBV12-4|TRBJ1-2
CASQGRSYGYTF
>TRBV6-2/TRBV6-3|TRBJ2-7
CASRNRQTSYEQYF
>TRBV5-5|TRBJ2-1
CASSRDRGHNEQFF
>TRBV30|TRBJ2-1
CAWGQGGNNEQFF